What follows are 26 T cell receptor beta chains derived from one specimen sequenced in a study of T-cell reconstitution after alpha-beta-depleted transplantation in children. The library targeted TCRbeta and was prepared with unique molecular identifiers. TCRdb re-called the PCR reads with MiXCR, one entry per CDR3 protein. The table lists approximately 170,000 distinct CDR3 sequences, over 8.5% of them singletons. The source was PBMCs, collected before TCRalphabeta/CD19-depleted stem cell transplant. The receptors derive from a boy aged 2 to 9 with acute myeloid leukemia, due to receive a stem cell transplant.

This clonotype was seen at least ten times. This CDR3 reads CSADKVGQVKAFF. As DNA, the CDR3 is TGCAGTGCGGATAAGGTGGGACAAGTAAAAGCTTTCTTT. The rearrangement uses TRBV20-1 and TRBJ1-1; possibly TRBD1 for D (6 bases). V was trimmed by 6 bases and J by 9 bases, leaving 20 bases between them. This CDR3 has 13 residues. Germline lookup yields CDR1 DFQATT and CDR2 SNEGSKA (reference sequence).

This clonotype was observed at least ten times. The V and J genes are TRBV10-3 and TRBJ2-7; a possible D gene is TRBD2 (5 bases). Germline assignment: CDR1 ENHRY and CDR2 SYGVKD. The CDR3 covers 12 residues. Trimming removed 4 bases at V and 6 bases at J, with 10 bases between. CDR3: CAISVGEGEQYF. In nucleotides, the CDR3 is TGTGCCATCAGTGTCGGGGAAGGCGAGCAGTACTTC.

This clonotype occurred many times. The rearrangement uses TRBV10-3 and TRBJ2-5; D ambiguous. V dropped 2 bases and J dropped 7 bases, with 8 bases sitting between them. The germline gives CDR1 ENHRY, CDR2 SYGVKD. CDR3 length: 12 residues. The CDR3 sequence: CAISEGSRTQYF. CDR3 in DNA: TGTGCCATCAGTGAGGGGTCGCGGACCCAGTACTTC.

This clonotype was observed many times. The V and J genes are TRBV28 and TRBJ1-5; 10 bases are a match to TRBD1. The CDR3 sequence is 16 residues long. Unmatched junction bases numbered 8, after V lost 7 bases and J lost 2 bases. The V gene's germline CDR1 is MDHEN and CDR2 SYDVKM. Written as DNA, the CDR3 is TGTGCCAGCACCGCACCCGGGACAGGGGGCAATCAGCCCCAGCATTTT. This encodes CASTAPGTGGNQPQHF.

This clonotype has ten or more counts. This chain joins TRBV6-5 and TRBJ1-5, with D possibly matching TRBD1 (5 bases). Germline lookup yields CDR1 MNHEY and CDR2 SVGAGI. Trimming stripped 2 bases from V and 1 base from J, with 6 bases between. The CDR3 has 14 amino acids. DNA of the CDR3: TGTGCCAGCAGTTACGGGGGAAGCAATCAGCCCCAGCATTTT. Translating gives CASSYGGSNQPQHF.

This clonotype showed up many times. The chain combines TRBV2 with TRBJ1-5; weak D call: TRBD1 (5 bases). The CDR3 is made up of 15 amino acids. Trimming cost V 7 bases and J 0 bases, with 13 bases left between them. CDR1 and CDR2 (germline): SNHLY, FYNNEI. CDR3 bases: TGTGCCAGCAAGGGTTTGGGGGGTAGCAATCAGCCCCAGCATTTT. Protein: CASKGLGGSNQPQHF.

This clonotype was counted at least ten times. V and J are TRBV5-1 and TRBJ2-4; TRBD2 might be the D (5 bases). The CDR3 spans 15 residues. V was shortened by 2 bases and J by 0 bases, with 9 bases between the two germline ends. CDR1 SGHRS and CDR2 YFSETQ come from the germline V gene. The DNA for the CDR3 is TGCGCCAGCAGCTTTAGGGAGTCAGCCAAAAACATTCAGTACTTC. Amino acids: CASSFRESAKNIQYF.

This clonotype came up many times. V usage is TRBV20-1 and J usage is TRBJ1-5; the D is unclear. Germline values: CDR1 DFQATT, CDR2 SNEGSKA (reference sequence). V was cut by 1 base and J by 1 base, with 5 bases left in between. The CDR3 extends over 13 amino acids. The CDR3, as DNA: TGCAGTGCTAGAGCTCAAAGCAATCAGCCCCAGCATTTT. Translated, it gives CSARAQSNQPQHF.

The rearrangement joins TRBV18 to TRBJ2-5; 14 positions agree with TRBD2. CDR1 and CDR2 from the germline V gene are KGHSH and LQKENI. V shed 8 bases, J shed 5 bases, and the junction held 10 bases outside the gene matches. The CDR3 is 16 amino acids. CDR3 coding DNA: TGTGCCAGCACACGACCGGGACTAGCGGGAGTGGAGACCCAGTACTTC. Amino acids: CASTRPGLAGVETQYF.

This clonotype was counted at least ten times. The chain recombines TRBV5-5 with TRBJ2-5, with 10 bases that match TRBD2. Trimming took 1 base from V and 1 from J; bases not matched to a gene: 1. Germline CDR1 is SGHKS and CDR2 is YYEKEE (reference sequence). The CDR3 has 15 residues. CDR3 residues: CASSLPSGGQETQYF. Here the CDR3 DNA reads TGTGCCAGCAGCTTGCCTAGCGGGGGCCAAGAGACCCAGTACTTC.

This clonotype was recorded many times. The rearrangement uses TRBV20-1 and TRBJ2-7; the match to TRBD2 covers 8 bases. CDR3 length equals 13 residues. CDR1 is DFQATT, CDR2 SNEGSKA, per germline (reference sequence). Trimming at V came to 6 bases and at J to 6 bases, leaving 10 bases not matched to a gene. The CDR3 protein is CSAPGRLAGEQYF. CDR3 in DNA: TGCAGTGCGCCAGGGCGTCTAGCGGGCGAGCAGTACTTC.

This clonotype showed up just a few times. This sequence joins TRBV18 and TRBJ2-3, with D possibly being TRBD1 (5 bases). The V and J ends lost 0 bases and 2 bases respectively, with 9 bases between them. Germline assignment: CDR1 KGHSH and CDR2 LQKENI. The CDR3 has 15 amino acids. CDR3 coding DNA: TGTGCCAGCTCACCACCGTTGACAGTCACAGATACGCAGTATTTT. Residues: CASSPPLTVTDTQYF.

The rearrangement uses TRBV5-1 and TRBJ2-5; TRBD1 aligns across 7 bases. V shed 4 bases and J 2 bases; nucleotides not matched to a gene: 11. The CDR3 loop spans 16 amino acids. Germline CDR1 and CDR2: SGHRS and YFSETQ. The CDR3 DNA reads TGCGCCAGCAGCCAAAACGTATTGGGACAGCAAGAGACCCAGTACTTC. Its translation: CASSQNVLGQQETQYF.

Many counts were recorded for this clonotype. One end of the junction is discordant with germline, which a read error may explain. CDR3 sequence: CASSLTSSTDTQYF. Here the CDR3 DNA reads TGTGCCAGCAGCCTAACCTCTAGCACAGATACGCAGTATTTT. V is TRBV7-3 and J is TRBJ2-3, with unresolved D. CDR1 is SGHTA, CDR2 FQGTGA, per germline. CDR3 length: 14 amino acids.

This clonotype was counted many times. V is TRBV5-1 and J is TRBJ2-1; D may be TRBD1 or TRBD2 (5 bases each). V lost 3 bases and J lost 8, with 15 bases in between. Germline V lookup: CDR1 SGHRS, CDR2 YFSETQ. This CDR3 contains 14 residues. The DNA for the CDR3 is TGCGCCAGCAGCTCCCTTTCGGGACCCCATGAGCAGTTCTTC. It yields the protein CASSSLSGPHEQFF. Full variable domain (outside the CDR3, taken from reference TRBV5-1 and TRBJ2-1): KAGVTQTPRYLIKTRGQQVTLSCSPISGHRSVSWYQQTPGQGLQFLFEYFSETQRNKGNFPGRFSGRQFSNSRSEMNVSTLELGDSALYLCASSSLSGPHEQFFGPGTRLTVL.

The rearrangement joins TRBV6-1 to TRBJ2-1; maybe TRBD2 (5 bases). V was pared by 7 bases and J by 2 bases, with 18 bases between. The CDR3 is made up of 16 amino acids. From germline, CDR1 is MNHNS and CDR2 SASEGT. CDR3 sequence (DNA): TGTGCCAGCACCCACTCCGGGATTTACCCCTACAATGAGCAGTTCTTC. Protein product: CASTHSGIYPYNEQFF.

There are many counts of this clonotype. The chain links TRBV5-1 to TRBJ2-7; 7 bases align to TRBD2. This CDR3 has 17 amino acids. Germline V gene data show CDR1 as SGHRS and CDR2 as YFSETQ. Unmatched junction bases numbered 11, after V lost 0 bases and J lost 2 bases. In nucleotides, the CDR3 is TGCGCCAGCAGCTTGGTTGGTAGCGGGCACCCGGCCTACGAGCAGTACTTC. Protein sequence: CASSLVGSGHPAYEQYF.

This clonotype appeared many times. This chain connects TRBV6-1 to TRBJ1-6; D is possibly TRBD1 (5 bases). The V gene's germline CDR1 is MNHNS and CDR2 SASEGT. Trimming removed 6 bases at V and 6 bases at J, with 12 bases between. The length of the CDR3 is 14 residues. CDR3 residues: CASRGQGFNSPLHF. The CDR3 DNA is TGTGCCAGCAGGGGCCAGGGATTTAATTCACCCCTCCACTTT.

This clonotype has ten or more counts. The rearrangement joins TRBV20-1 to TRBJ1-2, with D perhaps TRBD1 (5 bases). Germline lookup yields CDR1 DFQATT and CDR2 SNEGSKA (reference sequence). V gave up 5 bases and J gave up 4 bases, with 17 bases separating them. The CDR3 loop spans 14 amino acids. This CDR3 is CSAPLGPGLYGYTF. The CDR3 bases are TGCAGTGCTCCGCTGGGGCCGGGGCTCTATGGCTACACCTTC.

This clonotype appeared many times. The chain combines TRBV5-1 with TRBJ2-3, with D possibly matching TRBD2 (5 bases). Trimming cost V 4 bases and J 2 bases, with 14 bases left between them. The CDR3 consists of 15 residues. CDR1 is SGHRS, CDR2 YFSETQ, per germline. The DNA of the CDR3 is TGCGCCAGCAGCCTGTACGAGCGGTACACAGATACGCAGTATTTT. Its protein product is CASSLYERYTDTQYF.

With regard to this clonotype: This sequence may be a read error, since a much larger clone differs from it by one base. The J gene is TRBJ2-5, the V gene TRBV6-6, with D uncertain. This CDR3 has 13 amino acids. CDR1 MNHNY and CDR2 SVGAGI come from the germline V gene (reference sequence). The chain's CDR3 is CASSLVIEEAQYF. As DNA, the CDR3 is TGTGCCAGCAGCCTAGTGATTGAAGAGGCCCAGTACTTC.

This clonotype has at least ten counts. V is TRBV20-1 and J is TRBJ2-1; D is ambiguous. Trimming pared 0 bases from V and 4 bases from J, leaving 10 bases between. CDR1 is DFQATT, CDR2 SNEGSKA, per germline (reference sequence). The CDR3 is 14 amino acids. The CDR3 DNA reads TGCAGTGCTAGAGATTTAATAGATTACAATGAGCAGTTCTTC. It yields the protein CSARDLIDYNEQFF.

There are many counts of this clonotype. The chain carries TRBV28 and TRBJ2-5; 12 bases agree with TRBD2. CDR1 MDHEN and CDR2 SYDVKM come from the germline V gene. CDR3 length: 15 amino acids. The V and J ends lost 6 bases and 5 bases, in that order; junction bases with no gene match: 7. The CDR3 sequence is CASSFGLAGLETQYF. The CDR3 coding sequence is TGTGCCAGCAGCTTCGGACTAGCGGGATTGGAGACCCAGTACTTC.

This clonotype came up many times. The chain uses TRBV7-2 and TRBJ2-2; D might be TRBD2 (6 bases). This CDR3 region has 17 residues. V gave up 0 bases and J gave up 4 bases, with 15 bases separating them. From germline, CDR1 is SGHTA and CDR2 FQGNSA. The DNA of the CDR3 is TGTGCCAGCAGCTTAGCGGCCCCTAGCGTTAGCACCGGGGAGCTGTTTTTT. This gives the protein CASSLAAPSVSTGELFF. The complete variable domain, with remaining parts taken from reference TRBV7-2 and TRBJ2-2, reads GAGVSQSPSNKVTEKGKDVELRCDPISGHTALYWYRQSLGQGLEFLIYFQGNSAPDKSGLPSDRFSAERTGGSVSTLTIQRTQQEDSAVYLCASSLAAPSVSTGELFFGEGSRLTVL.

A few counts support this clonotype. The J gene is TRBJ1-6, the V gene TRBV30; D remains ambiguous. CDR1 and CDR2 from the germline V gene are GTSNPN and SVGIG (reference sequence). Trimming stripped 0 bases from V and 9 bases from J, with 6 bases between. CDR3 length: 12 amino acids. The CDR3 DNA reads as TGTGCCTGGAGTGTAATCCCTTCACCCCTCCACTTT. Translating gives CAWSVIPSPLHF. Full variable domain (missing parts from reference TRBV30 and TRBJ1-6): SQTIHQWPATLVQPVGSPLSLECTVEGTSNPNLYWYRQAAGRGLQLLFYSVGIGQISSEVPQNLSASRPQDRQFILSSKKLLLSDSGFYLCAWSVIPSPLHFGNGTRLTVT.

Many counts were recorded for this clonotype. The chain uses TRBV6-2 or TRBV6-3 and TRBJ2-7; TRBD2 might be the D (6 bases). V was cut by 0 bases and J by 0 bases, with 12 bases left in between. The germline V gene has CDR1 MNHEY and CDR2 SVGEGT. This CDR3 has 16 amino acids. The CDR3 nucleotides are TGTGCCAGCAGTTACTCAGCGGGTTCAAGCTCCTACGAGCAGTACGTC. Translation gives CASSYSAGSSSYEQYV.